One T cell receptor (beta chain) is described in this entry. Its antigen is undetermined. PCR primers comprised 60 Vbeta and 13 Jbeta primers. Only in-frame clones appear in the TCRdb table, and some are missing; sequencing was by immunoSEQ multiplex PCR. This table has 150,000 to 200,000 clones, over 60% appearing once. The data were taken from a study of cytomegalovirus exposure and HLA in healthy donors. Points from the study as a whole: The study recorded around 160 TCR beta chains that were cytomegalovirus-associated. It was reported in a later analysis that an Asian-associated ancestry cluster showed fewer N-insertions than the roughly 670-donor mean. CMV serostatus was the only immune exposure information that was available. Because they were indistinguishable, some V segments, including TRBV6-2 and TRBV6-3, were excluded.

Germline V CDR1 and CDR2: MNHEY, SMNVEV (reference sequence). CDR3 size: 17 residues. V was pared by 2 bases and J by 5 bases, with 14 bases of the junction left unmatched. This TCR was recovered from a woman aged 40 to 50 in good health and CMV-seronegative. The rearrangement joins TRBV27 to TRBJ2-7; 8 nucleotides match TRBD1. The source material was PBMCs. CDR3 protein: CASSLLGFGTGRNEQYF. In DNA form, the CDR3 reads TGTGCCAGCAGTTTACTAGGTTTCGGGACAGGTCGTAACGAGCAGTACTTC.